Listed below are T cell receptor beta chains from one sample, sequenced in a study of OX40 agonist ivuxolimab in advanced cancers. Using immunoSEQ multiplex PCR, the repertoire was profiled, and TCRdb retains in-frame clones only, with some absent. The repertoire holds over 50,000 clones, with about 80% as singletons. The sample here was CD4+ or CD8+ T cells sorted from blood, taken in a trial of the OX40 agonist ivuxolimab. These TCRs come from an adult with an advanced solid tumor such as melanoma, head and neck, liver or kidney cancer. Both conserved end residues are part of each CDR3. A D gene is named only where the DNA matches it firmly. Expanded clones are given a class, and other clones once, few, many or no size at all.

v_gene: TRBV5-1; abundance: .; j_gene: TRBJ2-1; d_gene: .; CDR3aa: CASLGPGNEQFF; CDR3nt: TGCGCCAGCCTCGGCCCGGGGAATGAGCAGTTCTTC
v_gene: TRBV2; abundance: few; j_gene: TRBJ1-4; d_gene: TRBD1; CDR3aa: CASTGPDRVAANEKLFF; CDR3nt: TGTGCCAGCACCGGACCGGACAGGGTAGCAGCTAATGAAAAACTGTTTTTT
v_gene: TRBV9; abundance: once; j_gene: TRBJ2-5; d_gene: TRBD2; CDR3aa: CASSVALGGEQYF; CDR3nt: TGTGCCAGCAGCGTCGCCCTGGGAGGGGAGCAGTACTTC
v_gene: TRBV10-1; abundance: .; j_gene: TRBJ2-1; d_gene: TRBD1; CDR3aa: CASSTGTGGRNEQFF; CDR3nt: TGCGCCAGCAGCACCGGGACAGGGGGCCGCAATGAGCAGTTCTTC
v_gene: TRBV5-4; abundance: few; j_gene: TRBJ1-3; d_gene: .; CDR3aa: CASSLGGHYSGNTIYF; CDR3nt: TGTGCCAGCAGCTTGGGAGGACACTACTCTGGAAACACCATATATTTT
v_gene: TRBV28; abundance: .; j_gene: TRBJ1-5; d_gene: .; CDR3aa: CASSLQGYQPQHF; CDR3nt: TGTGCCAGCAGTTTACAGGGATATCAGCCCCAGCATTTT
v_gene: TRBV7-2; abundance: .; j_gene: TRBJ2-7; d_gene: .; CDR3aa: CASSLSTAREQYF; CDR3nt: TGTGCCAGCAGCTTGTCGACGGCGAGGGAGCAGTACTTC
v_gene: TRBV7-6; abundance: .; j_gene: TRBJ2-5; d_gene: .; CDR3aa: CASSPTSWGETQYF; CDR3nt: TGTGCCAGCAGCCCAACTAGCTGGGGGGAGACCCAGTACTTC
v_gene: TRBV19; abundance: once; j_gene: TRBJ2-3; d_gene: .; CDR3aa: CASSPLDASTDTQYF; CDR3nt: TGTGCCAGTAGTCCCCTAGACGCTAGCACAGATACGCAGTATTTT
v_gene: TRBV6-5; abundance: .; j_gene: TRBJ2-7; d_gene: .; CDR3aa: CASSYSIGRVPYEQYF; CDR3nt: TGTGCCAGCAGTTACTCGATCGGCAGGGTCCCCTACGAGCAGTACTTC
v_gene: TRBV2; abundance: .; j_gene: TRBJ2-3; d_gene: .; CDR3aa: CASSVLGATTDTQYF; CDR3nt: TGTGCCAGCAGTGTGCTAGGCGCCACCACAGATACGCAGTATTTT
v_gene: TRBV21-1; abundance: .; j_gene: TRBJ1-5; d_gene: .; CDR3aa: CASSSRDKVSNQPQHF; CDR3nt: TGTGCCAGCAGCTCCCGGGACAAAGTCAGCAATCAGCCCCAGCATTTT
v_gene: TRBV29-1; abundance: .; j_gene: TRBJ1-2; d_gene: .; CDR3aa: CVSGVANYGYTF; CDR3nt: TGCGTATCCGGGGTTGCGAACTATGGCTACACCTTC
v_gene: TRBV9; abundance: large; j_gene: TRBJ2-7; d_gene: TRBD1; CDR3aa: CASSVDRGVYEQYF; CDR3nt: TGTGCCAGCAGCGTCGACAGGGGTGTCTACGAGCAGTACTTC
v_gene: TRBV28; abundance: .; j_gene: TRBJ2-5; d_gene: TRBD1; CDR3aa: CASSSQYRGSQETQYF; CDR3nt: TGTGCCAGCAGTTCCCAATACAGGGGGAGCCAAGAGACCCAGTACTTC